This T cell receptor beta chain is drawn from a study of blood T cell repertoires in COVID-19. Background on the study: Acute and convalescent COVID-19 samples came from the United States, Italy and Spain. In each case, the material was cDNA or gDNA derived from T cells, B-cell-depleted T cells, or PBMCs.

TCRdb's copy holds only in-frame clones and misses some; the assay was immunoSEQ multiplex PCR. The repertoire consists of 200,000 to 300,000 clones, with approximately 86% occurring once and the leading ten covering about 2.6%. Recruits, aged roughly 18 to 89 years, lived in 25 or so US areas. This CDR3 is built from 16 residues. With V trimmed by 0 bases and J by 2 bases, 5 bases remained unmatched. In germline, CDR1 is SGHRS, CDR2 YFSETQ. The origin of this receptor is a woman aged 18 to 35 who had recovered from COVID-19. The J gene is TRBJ2-3, the V gene TRBV5-1; 8 bases align to TRBD2. Sequenced sample: PBMCs or T cells enriched from blood (not recorded which). This CDR3 is CASSLVGTRDTDTQYF. The CDR3 coding sequence is TGCGCCAGCAGCTTGGTCGGGACTAGAGACACAGATACGCAGTATTTT.